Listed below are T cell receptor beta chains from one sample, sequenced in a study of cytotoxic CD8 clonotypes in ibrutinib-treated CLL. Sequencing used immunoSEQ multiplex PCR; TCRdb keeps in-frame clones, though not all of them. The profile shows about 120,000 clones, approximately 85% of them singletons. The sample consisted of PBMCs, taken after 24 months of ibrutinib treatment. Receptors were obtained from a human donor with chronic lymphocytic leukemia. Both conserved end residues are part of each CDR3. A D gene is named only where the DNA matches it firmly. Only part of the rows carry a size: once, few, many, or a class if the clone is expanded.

cdr3_nt: TGTGCCAGCAGCTCAGTCCTAGCGGATGCCTACAATGAGCAGTTCTTC; cdr3_aa: CASSSVLADAYNEQFF; j_call: TRBJ2-1; v_call: TRBV5-6; clone_size: .; d_call: TRBD2; cdr3_length: 16
cdr3_nt: TGTGCCAGCAGCTTGCCTGGTGGAAACACCATATATTTT; cdr3_aa: CASSLPGGNTIYF; j_call: TRBJ1-3; v_call: TRBV5-4; clone_size: .; d_call: .; cdr3_length: 13
cdr3_nt: TGCGCCAGCAGCCAAGGACTAGCGTTGATCTACGAGCAGTACTTC; cdr3_aa: CASSQGLALIYEQYF; j_call: TRBJ2-7; v_call: TRBV4-1; clone_size: .; d_call: TRBD2; cdr3_length: 15
cdr3_nt: TGTGCCAGCAGCTTACAACCTTCGACTAGCGGGAGAGGGTACGAGCAGTACTTC; cdr3_aa: CASSLQPSTSGRGYEQYF; j_call: TRBJ2-7; v_call: TRBV7-2; clone_size: .; d_call: TRBD2; cdr3_length: 18
cdr3_nt: TGTGCCAGCAGTGAAGGTAGCGGGGCATATACGCAGTATTTT; cdr3_aa: CASSEGSGAYTQYF; j_call: TRBJ2-3; v_call: TRBV2; clone_size: .; d_call: TRBD2; cdr3_length: 14
cdr3_nt: TGTGCCAGCAGCTTAGTGGCGGGGGACAATGAGCAGTTCTTC; cdr3_aa: CASSLVAGDNEQFF; j_call: TRBJ2-1; v_call: TRBV7-2; clone_size: .; d_call: TRBD2; cdr3_length: 14
cdr3_nt: TGTGCCAGCAGTGAAGCAGTGAACACTGAAGCTTTCTTT; cdr3_aa: CASSEAVNTEAFF; j_call: TRBJ1-1; v_call: TRBV6-4; clone_size: .; d_call: .; cdr3_length: 13
cdr3_nt: TGTGCCAGCAGCCCCACGGTGGGGGCCCGCGGGGGCCCTCCCACAGATACGCAGTATTTT; cdr3_aa: CASSPTVGARGGPPTDTQYF; j_call: TRBJ2-3; v_call: TRBV7-8; clone_size: .; d_call: .; cdr3_length: 20
cdr3_nt: TGTGCCAGCAGCCCCGATGGGGGTGTGCGAGAGACCCAGTACTTC; cdr3_aa: CASSPDGGVRETQYF; j_call: TRBJ2-5; v_call: TRBV9; clone_size: .; d_call: .; cdr3_length: 15
cdr3_nt: TGCGCCAGCAGCCTAGGACTCACAAACACTGAAGCTTTCTTT; cdr3_aa: CASSLGLTNTEAFF; j_call: TRBJ1-1; v_call: TRBV5-1; clone_size: .; d_call: .; cdr3_length: 14
cdr3_nt: TGTGCCAGCTCACCAGAAGGGACCCGTCAAGTTTTACAGAACTTT; cdr3_aa: CASSPEGTRQVLQNF; j_call: TRBJ1-6; v_call: TRBV18; clone_size: .; d_call: .; cdr3_length: 15
cdr3_nt: TGTGCCAGCAGCCTCCGGAGCGATACAGGCTACACCTTC; cdr3_aa: CASSLRSDTGYTF; j_call: TRBJ1-2; v_call: TRBV9; clone_size: .; d_call: .; cdr3_length: 13
cdr3_nt: TGTGCCAGTAGTTCGGGCCTAGCGGGGGAGACCCAGTACTTC; cdr3_aa: CASSSGLAGETQYF; j_call: TRBJ2-5; v_call: TRBV19; clone_size: .; d_call: TRBD2; cdr3_length: 14
cdr3_nt: TGTGCCAGCACCCCAGCTGGGACATTGAACACTGAAGCTTTCTTT; cdr3_aa: CASTPAGTLNTEAFF; j_call: TRBJ1-1; v_call: TRBV28; clone_size: .; d_call: .; cdr3_length: 15
cdr3_nt: TGTGCCAGCTCACCGTGGGGTGACGGTACCTACGAGCAGTACTTC; cdr3_aa: CASSPWGDGTYEQYF; j_call: TRBJ2-7; v_call: TRBV18; clone_size: .; d_call: .; cdr3_length: 15
cdr3_nt: TGTGCCAGTACCCTCTCCGGGACGGGGAACACTGAAGCTTTCTTT; cdr3_aa: CASTLSGTGNTEAFF; j_call: TRBJ1-1; v_call: TRBV19; clone_size: .; d_call: .; cdr3_length: 15
cdr3_nt: TGCGCCAGCAGCCCTATGGCTAGCGGGAGCACGCAGTATTTT; cdr3_aa: CASSPMASGSTQYF; j_call: TRBJ2-3; v_call: TRBV4-3; clone_size: .; d_call: TRBD2; cdr3_length: 14
cdr3_nt: TGTGCCAGCAGTTCTATCCCGGGACACTACACTGAAGCTTTCTTT; cdr3_aa: CASSSIPGHYTEAFF; j_call: TRBJ1-1; v_call: TRBV28; clone_size: .; d_call: .; cdr3_length: 15
cdr3_nt: TGTGCCACCAGCCCCCACAGGGGAGAGGGTGAAAAACTGTTTTTT; cdr3_aa: CATSPHRGEGEKLFF; j_call: TRBJ1-4; v_call: TRBV15; clone_size: .; d_call: TRBD1; cdr3_length: 15
cdr3_nt: TGTGCCAGCAGCTTATATCGGCCGGGGAGCTCCTACAATGAGCAGTTCTTC; cdr3_aa: CASSLYRPGSSYNEQFF; j_call: TRBJ2-1; v_call: TRBV7-8; clone_size: .; d_call: .; cdr3_length: 17
cdr3_nt: TGCGCCAGCAGCTTGGAATACAATGAGCAGTTCTTC; cdr3_aa: CASSLEYNEQFF; j_call: TRBJ2-1; v_call: TRBV5-1; clone_size: .; d_call: .; cdr3_length: 12
cdr3_nt: TGTGCCATCAGTGACACAAGGACAGGTTCTCGCAATCAGCCCCAGCATTTT; cdr3_aa: CAISDTRTGSRNQPQHF; j_call: TRBJ1-5; v_call: TRBV10-3; clone_size: .; d_call: TRBD1; cdr3_length: 17
cdr3_nt: TGTGCCAGCAGCTCCCCGGGACTAGCGGGAGGGTATGAGCAGTTCTTC; cdr3_aa: CASSSPGLAGGYEQFF; j_call: TRBJ2-1; v_call: TRBV7-9; clone_size: .; d_call: TRBD2; cdr3_length: 16
cdr3_nt: TGCGCCAGCAGCCAGATGCACGGTTCTAGCACAGATACGCAGTATTTT; cdr3_aa: CASSQMHGSSTDTQYF; j_call: TRBJ2-3; v_call: TRBV4-3; clone_size: .; d_call: .; cdr3_length: 16
cdr3_nt: TGTGCCAGCAGCTTAGCCCTAGGAGGGGCACAAGAGACCCAGTACTTC; cdr3_aa: CASSLALGGAQETQYF; j_call: TRBJ2-5; v_call: TRBV7-2; clone_size: .; d_call: .; cdr3_length: 16
cdr3_nt: TGCGCCAGCAGCTTGGCCCCGGTTACGAACACCGGGGAGCTGTTTTTT; cdr3_aa: CASSLAPVTNTGELFF; j_call: TRBJ2-2; v_call: TRBV5-1; clone_size: once; d_call: .; cdr3_length: 16
cdr3_nt: TGCGCCAGCAGCCACCCCGGGAGGAGGCACGAAGAGGGCGTTGGCTACACCTTC; cdr3_aa: CASSHPGRRHEEGVGYTF; j_call: TRBJ1-2; v_call: TRBV4-1; clone_size: .; d_call: .; cdr3_length: 18
cdr3_nt: TGTGCCAGCAGCCCCGGGGCCATGCGGAGGGGTAACCCCTACGAGCAGTACTTC; cdr3_aa: CASSPGAMRRGNPYEQYF; j_call: TRBJ2-7; v_call: TRBV11-2; clone_size: few; d_call: .; cdr3_length: 18
cdr3_nt: TGTGCCAGCAGTGAAGCGGTGCCGAGGCCCCAGCATTTT; cdr3_aa: CASSEAVPRPQHF; j_call: TRBJ1-5; v_call: TRBV6-1; clone_size: .; d_call: .; cdr3_length: 13
cdr3_nt: TGTGCCAGCACCGCTGACAGCGATAATTCACCCCTCCACTTT; cdr3_aa: CASTADSDNSPLHF; j_call: TRBJ1-6; v_call: TRBV9; clone_size: .; d_call: .; cdr3_length: 14
cdr3_nt: TGTGCCAGCAGTACGAATCGGGGGACTAGGAGGAGTGAGCAGTTCTTC; cdr3_aa: CASSTNRGTRRSEQFF; j_call: TRBJ2-1; v_call: TRBV28; clone_size: few; d_call: TRBD2; cdr3_length: 16
cdr3_nt: TGTGCCAGTAGTATGAAGGGGCGTCCTCTACAATTTGAGCAGTTCTTC; cdr3_aa: CASSMKGRPLQFEQFF; j_call: TRBJ2-1; v_call: TRBV19; clone_size: .; d_call: .; cdr3_length: 16
cdr3_nt: TGTGCCAGTAGTGTGGGGGGCGCGGAGACCCAGTACTTC; cdr3_aa: CASSVGGAETQYF; j_call: TRBJ2-5; v_call: TRBV19; clone_size: .; d_call: .; cdr3_length: 13
cdr3_nt: TGTGCCAGCAGCTTCCCGACAGGGGAGGGCTACACCTTC; cdr3_aa: CASSFPTGEGYTF; j_call: TRBJ1-2; v_call: TRBV7-9; clone_size: .; d_call: TRBD1; cdr3_length: 13
cdr3_nt: TGTGCCAGCAGCCGCGGTCAACAGGGGGCGGATGAAAAACTGTTTTTT; cdr3_aa: CASSRGQQGADEKLFF; j_call: TRBJ1-4; v_call: TRBV7-9; clone_size: .; d_call: TRBD1; cdr3_length: 16
cdr3_nt: TGTGCCAGCAGTTTAGGGACTAGCGGCTCCTACGAGCAGTACTTC; cdr3_aa: CASSLGTSGSYEQYF; j_call: TRBJ2-7; v_call: TRBV28; clone_size: .; d_call: TRBD2; cdr3_length: 15
cdr3_nt: TGTGCCAGCAGTTACCGCGCAGGCGAGACCCAGTACTTC; cdr3_aa: CASSYRAGETQYF; j_call: TRBJ2-5; v_call: TRBV6-5; clone_size: .; d_call: .; cdr3_length: 13
cdr3_nt: TGTGCCAGCAGTATCGGACGAGTTGTCCACGAGCAGTACTTC; cdr3_aa: CASSIGRVVHEQYF; j_call: TRBJ2-7; v_call: TRBV28; clone_size: .; d_call: .; cdr3_length: 14
cdr3_nt: TGCGCCAGCAGCTTGAGGGGGGCGAAGGACACTGAAGCTTTCTTT; cdr3_aa: CASSLRGAKDTEAFF; j_call: TRBJ1-1; v_call: TRBV5-1; clone_size: .; d_call: .; cdr3_length: 15
cdr3_nt: TGCGCCAGCAGCGAGGACACGGCCGCTGAAAAACTGTTTTTT; cdr3_aa: CASSEDTAAEKLFF; j_call: TRBJ1-4; v_call: TRBV5-1; clone_size: once; d_call: .; cdr3_length: 14
cdr3_nt: TGTGCCAGCAGCGGTCGACTAGCGGGAGTCGATGAGCAGTTCTTC; cdr3_aa: CASSGRLAGVDEQFF; j_call: TRBJ2-1; v_call: TRBV21-1; clone_size: .; d_call: .; cdr3_length: 15
cdr3_nt: TGTGCCAGCAGGCCGCCGGGCACAGGAAGCGGGTATGGCTACACCTTC; cdr3_aa: CASRPPGTGSGYGYTF; j_call: TRBJ1-2; v_call: TRBV28; clone_size: .; d_call: .; cdr3_length: 16
cdr3_nt: TGTGCCAGCAGGGCCGGGGCACAGTCCCAGTTCTTC; cdr3_aa: CASRAGAQSQFF; j_call: TRBJ2-1; v_call: TRBV2; clone_size: .; d_call: .; cdr3_length: 12
cdr3_nt: TGTGCCAGCAGCTTAGACCTAGCGGGAAGTATTAATGAGCAGTTCTTC; cdr3_aa: CASSLDLAGSINEQFF; j_call: TRBJ2-1; v_call: TRBV11-2; clone_size: .; d_call: TRBD2; cdr3_length: 16
cdr3_nt: TGTGCCAGCAGCTTTTCTACGAGCCCGACCGCGCCAGCTGAGCAGTTCTTC; cdr3_aa: CASSFSTSPTAPAEQFF; j_call: TRBJ2-1; v_call: TRBV5-4; clone_size: .; d_call: .; cdr3_length: 17
cdr3_nt: TGCAGTGCCCCATACAACTATGGCTACACCTTC; cdr3_aa: CSAPYNYGYTF; j_call: TRBJ1-2; v_call: TRBV20-1; clone_size: .; d_call: .; cdr3_length: 11
cdr3_nt: TGTGCCAGCAGCTTATTCCAGGGAGTGGGTGAAAAACTGTTTTTT; cdr3_aa: CASSLFQGVGEKLFF; j_call: TRBJ1-4; v_call: TRBV7-2; clone_size: many; d_call: .; cdr3_length: 15
cdr3_nt: TGTGCCAGCCGAGACCAGTACCTCTACGAGCAGTACTTC; cdr3_aa: CASRDQYLYEQYF; j_call: TRBJ2-7; v_call: TRBV28; clone_size: .; d_call: .; cdr3_length: 13
cdr3_nt: TGTGCCAGCAGCTTAGAGGGATTCAAAAACATTCAGTACTTC; cdr3_aa: CASSLEGFKNIQYF; j_call: TRBJ2-4; v_call: TRBV7-9; clone_size: .; d_call: .; cdr3_length: 14
cdr3_nt: TGTGCCAGCAGCTTAACGAGGGGGTATTCACCCCTCCACTTT; cdr3_aa: CASSLTRGYSPLHF; j_call: TRBJ1-6; v_call: TRBV7-3; clone_size: few; d_call: .; cdr3_length: 14
cdr3_nt: TGTGCCAGCAGCTTTTTGTACGAGCAGTACTTC; cdr3_aa: CASSFLYEQYF; j_call: TRBJ2-7; v_call: TRBV7-2; clone_size: .; d_call: .; cdr3_length: 11